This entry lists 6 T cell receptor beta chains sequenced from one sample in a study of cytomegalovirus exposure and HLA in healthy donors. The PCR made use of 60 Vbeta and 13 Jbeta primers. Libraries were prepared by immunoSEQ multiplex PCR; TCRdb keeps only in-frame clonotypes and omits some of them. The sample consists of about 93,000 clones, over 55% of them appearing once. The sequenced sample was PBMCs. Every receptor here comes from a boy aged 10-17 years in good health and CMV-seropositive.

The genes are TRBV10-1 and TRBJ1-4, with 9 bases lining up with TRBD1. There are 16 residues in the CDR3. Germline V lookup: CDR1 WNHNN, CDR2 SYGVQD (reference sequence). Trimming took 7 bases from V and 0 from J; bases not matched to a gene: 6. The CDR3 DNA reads TGCGCCAGCACACGGGACAGGGCTGCAACTAATGAAAAACTGTTTTTT. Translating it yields CASTRDRAATNEKLFF.

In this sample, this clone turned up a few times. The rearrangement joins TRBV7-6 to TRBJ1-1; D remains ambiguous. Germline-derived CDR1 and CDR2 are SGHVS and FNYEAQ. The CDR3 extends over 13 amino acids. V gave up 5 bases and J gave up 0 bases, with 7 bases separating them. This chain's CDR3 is CASSQALNTEAFF. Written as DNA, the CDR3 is TGTGCCAGCAGCCAAGCCTTGAACACTGAAGCTTTCTTT.

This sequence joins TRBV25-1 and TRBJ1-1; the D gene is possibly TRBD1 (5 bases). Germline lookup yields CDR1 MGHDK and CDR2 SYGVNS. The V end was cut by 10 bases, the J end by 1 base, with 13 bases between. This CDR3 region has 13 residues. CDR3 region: CAKELTGNTEAFF. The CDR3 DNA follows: TGTGCCAAGGAATTAACAGGGAACACTGAAGCTTTCTTT.

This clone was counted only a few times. As DNA, the CDR3 is TGTGCCAGCAGCATAACAGGGGATCTAATTGAAAAACTGTTTTTT. Translation gives CASSITGDLIEKLFF. The V and J genes are TRBV5-6 and TRBJ1-4; 7 positions agree with TRBD1. This CDR3 region has 15 residues. After removal of 4 bases from V and 7 bases from J, the junction contained 10 bases not matched to a gene. Germline V gene sequence: CDR1 SGHDT, CDR2 YYEEEE.

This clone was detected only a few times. The CDR3 region is CASSIGPEQYF. Here the CDR3 DNA reads TGTGCCAGTAGTATAGGTCCGGAGCAGTACTTC. This rearrangement joins TRBV19 to TRBJ2-7, with unresolved D. CDR1 and CDR2 from the germline V gene are LNHDA and SQIVND (reference sequence). V lost 1 base to trimming and J lost 7 bases, with 5 bases between them. The CDR3 is 11 amino acids. The full variable domain, with the rest looked up from reference TRBV19 and TRBJ2-7, is DGGITQSPKYLFRKEGQNVTLSCEQNLNHDAMYWYRQDPGQGLRLIYYSQIVNDFQKGDIAEGYSVSREKKESFPLTVTSAQKNPTAFYLCASSIGPEQYFGPGTRLTVT.

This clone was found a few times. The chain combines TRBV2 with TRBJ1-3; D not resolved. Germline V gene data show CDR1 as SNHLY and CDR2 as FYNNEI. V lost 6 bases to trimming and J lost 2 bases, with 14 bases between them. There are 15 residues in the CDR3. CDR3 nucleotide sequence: TGTGCCAGCAGGGCCGGTTCAGGTGCTGGAAACACCATATATTTT. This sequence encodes CASRAGSGAGNTIYF.